This TCR beta chain was sequenced during a study of blood T cell repertoires in COVID-19. About the research overall: The study drew acute and convalescent COVID-19 samples from the United States, Italy and Spain.

Germline V gene sequence: CDR1 SGHRS, CDR2 YFSETQ. The junction had 10 bases not matched to a gene; V was cut back by 1 base and J by 2 bases. CDR3 size: 17 residues. Clones were sequenced by immunoSEQ multiplex PCR, and TCRdb holds only the in-frame ones, with some missing. This repertoire shows 70,000 to 95,000 clones, 70% to 90% found once; its top ten account for 10% to 15%. The chain links TRBV5-1 to TRBJ2-3; 7 bases align to TRBD2. The clonotype originates from a human donor in a cohort sampled during active COVID-19. The sample comprised peripheral blood. CDR3 nucleotide sequence: TGCGCCAGCAGCTTGCCCGGGTGGGGGGGTCACACAGATACGCAGTATTTT. It codes for CASSLPGWGGHTDTQYF.